This passage covers 2 T cell receptor beta chains from one sample sequenced in a study of T cells in tumors after PD-1 blockade. Here immunoSEQ multiplex PCR was the method, and the copy in TCRdb shows in-frame clones only, minus some. The repertoire holds about 12,000 clones, with roughly 69% as singletons. Specimen: tumor tissue, collected before anti-PD-1 treatment. The source is a human donor with basal cell carcinoma.

In this sample, this clone turned up once. The chain is built from TRBV5-6 and TRBJ2-3; 12 bases are shared with TRBD2. The CDR3 covers 15 residues. Germline lookup yields CDR1 SGHDT and CDR2 YYEEEE. Unmatched junction bases numbered 3, after V lost 4 bases and J lost 3 bases. CDR3 loop: CASSETSGGTDTQYF. The CDR3 nucleotides are TGTGCCAGCAGCGAGACTAGCGGGGGAACAGATACGCAGTATTTT.

The V gene is TRBV4-1, the J gene TRBJ1-4; tentatively, D is TRBD1 (5 bases). CDR1 is MGHRA and CDR2 is YSYEKL in the germline V gene. There are 15 residues in the CDR3. Between the trimmed V and J ends, which lost 1 base and 8 bases, there was a span of 14 bases. CDR3 nucleotides: TGCGCCAGCAGCCAAGGGGTAGGGGCGGAAGAAAAACTGTTTTTT. This gives the protein CASSQGVGAEEKLFF.